This T cell receptor beta chain was sequenced for a study of blood T cells in healthy people across ages (dated by TCRdb to the mid-2010s). Looking at the study overall: In model experiments, roughly one uniquely barcoded TCR beta cDNA molecule per two T cells was captured by template switching. To track age-related changes in TCR beta repertoire diversity, the study relied on deep sequencing normalized with unique cDNA molecular identifiers. Four age groups were formed from the donors: young (average roughly 16 years), middle-aged (approximately 39), aged (over 55) and long-lived (about 75). To avoid experimental bias, donors of different ages were spread randomly across the sequencing lanes. Two additional independent replicas of 1 million unique cDNA reads from the same blood draw were analyzed for two donors (one aged 18 to 30 and one aged 80 or older).

Libraries were prepared through 5' RACE. Sequencing instrument: Illumina HiSeq 2500. A second PCR of 7 to 11 cycles was performed with a sample-barcoded 5' primer and a J-beta primer mix. A template-switch 5' adaptor carrying 12 random nucleotides introduced a unique molecular identifier onto each TCR beta cDNA molecule. Each sample yielded at least 2.5 million CDR3-containing paired-end reads. All of the RNA was converted into first-strand cDNA using the Mint cDNA synthesis kit, with a TRBC-specific oligonucleotide serving as the primer. All cDNA was treated with uracil-DNA glycosylase and then went through a first 18-cycle PCR with the universal primers M1SS and BC2_uni_R. The study's processing was this. For normalization, 1 million high-quality reads were randomly selected from each sample, with every read carrying a distinct molecular identifier. Reads with shared molecular identifiers were discarded instead of being binned into consensus sequences. MiTCR, run with a Q25 quality threshold and the strictest error-elimination algorithm, handled CDR3 identification, clonotype clustering and error correction. Lower-bound total TCR beta diversity was estimated with a nonparametric unseen species model using Euler transformation. TCRdb trimmed public reads at Q25 via fastp, called clones via MiXCR and kept in-frame beta chains. Merged by CDR3 protein, the rows form single entries marked with the most common genes and DNA. TCRdb's processing, not the authors' own work, is the source of the V and J calls. Counted in this sample were hundreds of thousands of distinct CDR3 sequences; more than 55% of them appeared once. The ten largest account for roughly 24% of the sample.

Systemically healthy Caucasian individuals from Russia, 35 to 50 in total and aged about 6 to 95 years, were included as donors. Each donor gave around 9 milliliters of peripheral blood, collected into EDTA-treated Vacutainer tubes. Ficoll-Paque density-gradient centrifugation was used to isolate PBMCs, with at least 7 million obtained per sample. Total RNA, at least 5 micrograms per sample, was extracted from PBMCs with Trizol reagent. The percentages of naive CD45RAhigh/CD27high T cells were determined by flow cytometry on a PBMC aliquot from every donor. Study-wide conclusions, independent of this receptor: As age increased, observed TCR beta diversity per million T cells dropped in a roughly linear way, and a significant reduction was already evident by age about 40. Bulk unsorted PBMC profiling prevented conclusive comparison of naive and antigen-experienced compartments. Because donor CMV infection status was unknown, age-related changes in expanded clonotypes were potentially confounded. Estimates of total diversity from one million sequenced T cells were regarded as lower bounds and underestimates. The percentage of naive T cells measured by flow cytometry correlated strongly with observed TCR beta diversity. Compared with the aged group, the long-lived group had more naive CD4+ T cells, fewer expanded clones and increased TCR diversity, a pattern suggesting age selection.

The germline V gene encodes CDR1 SGHVS and CDR2 FQNEAQ. The CDR3 sequence holds 15 residues, the cysteine and phenylalanine included. Left in the record is the CDR3 DNA by itself, 45 bases read in frame from the first base. V sheds 5 bases and J sheds 0 bases, leaving 14 bases between their ends. About this clonotype itself: Its antigen remains undetermined. No much larger clone is present one base from it, and per-base qualities are unavailable.

This TCR derives from a man between 35 and 55 years old in good health. Sequencing was carried out using blood. The chain was built from TRBV7-8 and TRBJ2-7; TRBD2 is possibly the D segment (6 matching bases). The CDR3: CASSPKRDFSYEQYF. DNA sequence: TGTGCCAGCAGCCCGAAAAGGGACTTCTCCTACGAGCAGTACTTC.